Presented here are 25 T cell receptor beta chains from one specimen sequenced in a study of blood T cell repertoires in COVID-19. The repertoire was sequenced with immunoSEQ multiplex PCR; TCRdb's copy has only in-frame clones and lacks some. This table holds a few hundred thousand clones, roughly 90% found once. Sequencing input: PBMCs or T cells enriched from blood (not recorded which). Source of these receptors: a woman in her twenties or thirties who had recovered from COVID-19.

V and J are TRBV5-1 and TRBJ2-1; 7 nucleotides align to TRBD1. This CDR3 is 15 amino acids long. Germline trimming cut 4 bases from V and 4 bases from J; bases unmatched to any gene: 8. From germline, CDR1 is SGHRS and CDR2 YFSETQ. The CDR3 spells CASSLSGTEYNEQFF. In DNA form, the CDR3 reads TGCGCCAGCAGCCTCTCCGGGACAGAGTACAATGAGCAGTTCTTC.

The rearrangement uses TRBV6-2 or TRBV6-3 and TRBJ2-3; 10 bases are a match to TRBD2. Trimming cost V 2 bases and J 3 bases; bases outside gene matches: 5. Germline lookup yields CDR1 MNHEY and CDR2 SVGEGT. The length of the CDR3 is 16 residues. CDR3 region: CASSYQRGGRTDTQYF. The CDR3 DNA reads TGTGCCAGCAGTTACCAGCGGGGGGGCCGGACAGATACGCAGTATTTT.

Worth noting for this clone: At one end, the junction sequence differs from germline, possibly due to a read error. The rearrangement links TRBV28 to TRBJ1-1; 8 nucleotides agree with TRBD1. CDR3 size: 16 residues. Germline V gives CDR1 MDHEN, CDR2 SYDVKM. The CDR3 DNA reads TGTGCCAGCAGTGCCACAGGACAGGGTTTGAAGACTGAAGCTTTCTTT. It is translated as CASSATGQGLKTEAFF.

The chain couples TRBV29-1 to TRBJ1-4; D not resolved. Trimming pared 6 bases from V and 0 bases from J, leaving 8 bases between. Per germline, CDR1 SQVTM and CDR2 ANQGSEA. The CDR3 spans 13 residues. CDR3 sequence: CSVSDSTNEKLFF. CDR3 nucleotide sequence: TGCAGCGTCTCAGATTCAACTAATGAAAAACTGTTTTTT. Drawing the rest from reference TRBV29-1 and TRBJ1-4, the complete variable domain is SAVISQKPSRDICQRGTSLTIQCQVDSQVTMMFWYRQQPGQSLTLIATANQGSEATYESGFVIDKFPISRPNLTFSTLTVSNMSPEDSSIYLCSVSDSTNEKLFFGSGTQLSVL.

CDR3 protein: CASGQTGGDGGYTF. In DNA form, the CDR3 reads TGTGCCAGCGGACAGACAGGGGGCGATGGTGGCTACACCTTC. V and J are TRBV2 and TRBJ1-2, with TRBD1 matching 10 bases. Germline V lookup: CDR1 SNHLY, CDR2 FYNNEI. This CDR3 spans 14 amino acids. Trimming removed 8 bases from V and 7 bases from J; junction bases left unmatched: 10. The whole variable domain, remainder taken from reference TRBV2 and TRBJ1-2, is EPEVTQTPSHQVTQMGQEVILRCVPISNHLYFYWYRQILGQKVEFLVSFYNNEISEKSEIFDDQFSVERPDGSNFTLKIRSTKLEDSAMYFCASGQTGGDGGYTFGSGTRLTVV.

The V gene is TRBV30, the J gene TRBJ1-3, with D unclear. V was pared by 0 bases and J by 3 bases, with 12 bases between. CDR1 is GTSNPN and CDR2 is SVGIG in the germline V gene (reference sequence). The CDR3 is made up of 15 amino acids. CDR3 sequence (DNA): TGTGCCTGGAGTGTACGGGGAGCAGTTGGAAACACCATATATTTT. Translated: CAWSVRGAVGNTIYF. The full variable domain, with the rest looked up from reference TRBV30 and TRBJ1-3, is SQTIHQWPATLVQPVGSPLSLECTVEGTSNPNLYWYRQAAGRGLQLLFYSVGIGQISSEVPQNLSASRPQDRQFILSSKKLLLSDSGFYLCAWSVRGAVGNTIYFGEGSWLTVV.

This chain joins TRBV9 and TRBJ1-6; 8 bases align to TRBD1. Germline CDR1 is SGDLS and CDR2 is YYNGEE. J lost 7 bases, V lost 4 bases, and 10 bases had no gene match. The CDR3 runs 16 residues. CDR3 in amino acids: CASSTGSDRGNSPLHF. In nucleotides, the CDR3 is TGTGCCAGCAGCACGGGCTCCGACAGGGGAAATTCACCCCTCCACTTT.

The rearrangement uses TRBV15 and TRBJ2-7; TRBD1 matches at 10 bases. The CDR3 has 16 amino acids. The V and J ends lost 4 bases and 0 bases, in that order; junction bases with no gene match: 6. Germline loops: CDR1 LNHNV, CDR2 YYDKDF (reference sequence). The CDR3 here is CATSKGRDRGSYEQYF. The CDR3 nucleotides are TGTGCCACCAGCAAGGGGAGGGACAGGGGCTCCTACGAGCAGTACTTC.

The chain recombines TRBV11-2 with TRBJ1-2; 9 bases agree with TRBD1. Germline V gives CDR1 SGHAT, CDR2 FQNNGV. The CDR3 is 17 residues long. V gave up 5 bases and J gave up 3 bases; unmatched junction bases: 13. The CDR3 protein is CASSVPTGGALDYGYTF. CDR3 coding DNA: TGTGCCAGCAGCGTACCGACAGGGGGGGCGCTGGACTATGGCTACACCTTC.

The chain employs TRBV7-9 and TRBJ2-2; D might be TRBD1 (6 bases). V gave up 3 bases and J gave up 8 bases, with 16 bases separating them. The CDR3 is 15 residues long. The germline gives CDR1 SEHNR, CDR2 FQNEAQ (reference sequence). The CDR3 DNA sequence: TGTGCCAGCAGCTTTGGGGACACCGATGAAGGGGAGCTGTTTTTT. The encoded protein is CASSFGDTDEGELFF.

As DNA, the CDR3 is TGTGCCAGCAGCTTTGGGGACAGGGGGTGGTTCGGGGAGCTGTTTTTT. The encoded protein is CASSFGDRGWFGELFF. The V call is TRBV7-2, the J call TRBJ2-2; 11 positions match TRBD1. V trimming: 3 bases; J trimming: 7 bases; junction bases outside the gene matches: 7. The CDR3 spans 16 residues. Germline V lookup: CDR1 SGHTA, CDR2 FQGNSA.

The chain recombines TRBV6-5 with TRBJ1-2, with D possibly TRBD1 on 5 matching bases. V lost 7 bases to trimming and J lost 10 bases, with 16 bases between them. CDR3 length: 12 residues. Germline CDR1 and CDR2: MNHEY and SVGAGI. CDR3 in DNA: TGTGCCAGCACCATCGGGGGGGGAACCTACACCTTC. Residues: CASTIGGGTYTF.

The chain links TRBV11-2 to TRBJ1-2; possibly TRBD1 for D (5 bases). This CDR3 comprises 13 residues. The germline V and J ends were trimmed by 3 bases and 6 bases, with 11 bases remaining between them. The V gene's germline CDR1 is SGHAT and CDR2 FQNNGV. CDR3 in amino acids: CASSLRDGDGYTF. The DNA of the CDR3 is TGTGCCAGCAGCTTGCGGGACGGCGATGGCTACACCTTC. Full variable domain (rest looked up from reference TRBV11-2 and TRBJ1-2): EAGVAQSPRYKIIEKRQSVAFWCNPISGHATLYWYQQILGQGPKLLIQFQNNGVVDDSQLPKDRFSAERLKGVDSTLKIQPAKLEDSAVYLCASSLRDGDGYTFGSGTRLTVV.

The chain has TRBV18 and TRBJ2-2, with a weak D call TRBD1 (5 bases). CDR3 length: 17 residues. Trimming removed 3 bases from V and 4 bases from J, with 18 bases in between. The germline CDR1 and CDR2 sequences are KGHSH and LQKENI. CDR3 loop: CASSPGRNGLLTGELFF. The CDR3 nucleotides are TGTGCCAGCTCACCGGGGCGGAATGGCCTCCTCACCGGGGAGCTGTTTTTT.

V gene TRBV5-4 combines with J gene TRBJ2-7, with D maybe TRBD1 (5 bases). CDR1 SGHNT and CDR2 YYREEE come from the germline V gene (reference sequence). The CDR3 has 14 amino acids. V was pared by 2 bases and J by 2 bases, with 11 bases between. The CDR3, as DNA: TGTGCCAGCAGCTTAGTGACAGTCCCCTACGAGCAGTACTTC. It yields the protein CASSLVTVPYEQYF.

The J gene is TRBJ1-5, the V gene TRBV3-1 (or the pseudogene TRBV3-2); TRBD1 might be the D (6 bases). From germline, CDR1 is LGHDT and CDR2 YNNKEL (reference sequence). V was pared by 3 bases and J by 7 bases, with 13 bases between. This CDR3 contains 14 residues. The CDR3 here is CASSQGGAGQPQHF. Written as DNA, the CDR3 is TGTGCCAGCAGCCAGGGGGGGGCTGGACAGCCCCAGCATTTT.

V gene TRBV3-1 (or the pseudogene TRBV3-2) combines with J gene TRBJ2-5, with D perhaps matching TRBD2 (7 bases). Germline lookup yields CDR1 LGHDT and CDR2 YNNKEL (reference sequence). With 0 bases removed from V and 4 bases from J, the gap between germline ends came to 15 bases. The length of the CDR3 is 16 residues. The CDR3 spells CASSQDERGGRETQYF. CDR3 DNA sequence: TGTGCCAGCAGCCAAGATGAGAGGGGGGGCAGAGAGACCCAGTACTTC.

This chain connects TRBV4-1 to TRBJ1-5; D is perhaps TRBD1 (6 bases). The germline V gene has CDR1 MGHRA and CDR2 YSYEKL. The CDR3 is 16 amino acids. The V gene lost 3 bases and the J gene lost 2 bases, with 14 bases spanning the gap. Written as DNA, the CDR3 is TGCGCCAGCAGCCATAATATAGGGGGAGGCAATCAGCCCCAGCATTTT. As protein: CASSHNIGGGNQPQHF.

The chain's CDR3 is CASRARDNYEQYF. The CDR3 bases are TGCGCCAGCAGAGCACGGGACAACTACGAGCAGTACTTC. The chain uses TRBV5-1 and TRBJ2-7; D may be TRBD1 (6 bases). Germline V gene sequence: CDR1 SGHRS, CDR2 YFSETQ. The CDR3 spans 13 residues. The V and J ends lost 5 bases and 3 bases respectively, with 12 bases between them.

CDR3 nucleotide sequence: TGTGCCGCCACGGCGGATTCACCCCTCCACTTT. Protein product: CAATADSPLHF. The chain recombines TRBV28 with TRBJ1-6; D not certain. Germline CDR1 and CDR2: MDHEN and SYDVKM. The germline V and J ends were trimmed by 11 bases and 8 bases, with 10 bases remaining between them. The length of the CDR3 is 11 residues.

The CDR3, as DNA: TGTGCCAGCAGTTCGCCCGGGCAGGGAACAGATACGCAGTATTTT. As protein: CASSSPGQGTDTQYF. The J gene is TRBJ2-3, the V gene TRBV28, with a tentative D call TRBD1 (5 bases). Germline-derived CDR1 and CDR2 are MDHEN and SYDVKM. There are 15 residues in the CDR3. V shed 4 bases and J shed 3 bases, with 14 bases lying between them.

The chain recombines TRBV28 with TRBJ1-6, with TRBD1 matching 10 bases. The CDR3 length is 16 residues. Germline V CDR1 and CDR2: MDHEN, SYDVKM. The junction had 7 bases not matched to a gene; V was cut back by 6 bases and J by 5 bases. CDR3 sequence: CASSRRQGANNSPLHF. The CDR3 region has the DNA TGTGCCAGCAGCCGGCGACAGGGGGCGAATAATTCACCCCTCCACTTT.

The CDR3 sequence is CASKMDRINTEAFF. The DNA for the CDR3 is TGTGCCAGCAAGATGGACAGGATTAACACTGAAGCTTTCTTT. The chain recombines TRBV6-4 with TRBJ1-1; 7 bases map to TRBD1. Germline CDR1 reads MRHNA; CDR2 reads SNTAGT. The CDR3 loop spans 14 amino acids. After removal of 7 bases from V and 2 bases from J, the junction contained 7 bases not matched to a gene.

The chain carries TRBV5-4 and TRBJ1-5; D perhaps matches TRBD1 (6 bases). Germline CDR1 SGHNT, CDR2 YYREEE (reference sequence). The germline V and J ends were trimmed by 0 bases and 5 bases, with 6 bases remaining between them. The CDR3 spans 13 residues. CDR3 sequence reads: CASSLGTDQPQHF. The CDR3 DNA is TGTGCCAGCAGCTTGGGGACAGATCAGCCCCAGCATTTT.

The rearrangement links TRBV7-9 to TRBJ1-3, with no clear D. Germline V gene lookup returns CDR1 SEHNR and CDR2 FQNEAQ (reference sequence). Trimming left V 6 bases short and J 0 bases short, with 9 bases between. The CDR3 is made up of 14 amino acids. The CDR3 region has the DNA TGTGCCAGCAGTCGGGAGAGCTCTGGAAACACCATATATTTT. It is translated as CASSRESSGNTIYF.